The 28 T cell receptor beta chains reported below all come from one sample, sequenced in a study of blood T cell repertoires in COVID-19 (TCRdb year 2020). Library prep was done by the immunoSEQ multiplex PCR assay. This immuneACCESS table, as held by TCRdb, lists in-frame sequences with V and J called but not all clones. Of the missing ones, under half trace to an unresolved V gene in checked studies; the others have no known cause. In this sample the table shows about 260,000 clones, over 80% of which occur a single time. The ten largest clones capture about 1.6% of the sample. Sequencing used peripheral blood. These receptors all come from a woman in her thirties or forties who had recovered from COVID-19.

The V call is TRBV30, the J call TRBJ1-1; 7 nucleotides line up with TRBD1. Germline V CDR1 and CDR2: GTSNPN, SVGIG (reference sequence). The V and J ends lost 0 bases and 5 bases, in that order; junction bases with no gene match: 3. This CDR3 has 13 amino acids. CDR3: CAWSVATGTEAFF. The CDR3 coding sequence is TGTGCCTGGAGTGTTGCGACAGGGACTGAAGCTTTCTTT.

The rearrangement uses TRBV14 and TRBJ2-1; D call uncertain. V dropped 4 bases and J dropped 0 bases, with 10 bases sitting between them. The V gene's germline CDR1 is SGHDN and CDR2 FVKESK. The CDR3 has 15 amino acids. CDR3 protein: CASSPLDRSYNEQFF. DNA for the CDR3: TGTGCCAGCAGCCCTCTAGACCGCTCCTACAATGAGCAGTTCTTC.

CDR3 region: CASSYRDSSSPTF. Here the CDR3 DNA reads TGTGCCAGCAGCTACCGGGACAGTTCCAGCCCCACCTTC. The J gene is TRBJ1-2, the V gene TRBV27, with TRBD1 identical over 7 bases. Unmatched junction bases numbered 14, after V lost 6 bases and J lost 13 bases. The CDR3 is made up of 13 amino acids. Per germline, CDR1 MNHEY and CDR2 SMNVEV (reference sequence).

The CDR3 sequence: CASSVVSGGSTDTQYF. DNA for the CDR3: TGTGCCAGCAGTGTGGTTAGCGGGGGGAGCACAGATACGCAGTATTTT. The gene calls are TRBV2 and TRBJ2-3; the match to TRBD2 covers 10 bases. CDR1 and CDR2 from the germline V gene are SNHLY and FYNNEI. This CDR3 has 16 residues. V dropped 4 bases and J dropped 0; count of bases not matched to a gene: 4. The whole variable domain, filled in from reference TRBV2 and TRBJ2-3, reads EPEVTQTPSHQVTQMGQEVILRCVPISNHLYFYWYRQILGQKVEFLVSFYNNEISEKSEIFDDQFSVERPDGSNFTLKIRSTKLEDSAMYFCASSVVSGGSTDTQYFGPGTRLTVL.

The CDR3 region has the DNA TGTGCCACCAGCAGAAGTCAGGGCTATGGCTACACCTTC. Translated: CATSRSQGYGYTF. The J gene is TRBJ1-2, the V gene TRBV15; tentatively, D is TRBD1 (5 bases). With 2 bases removed from V and 4 bases from J, the gap between germline ends came to 8 bases. The germline CDR1 and CDR2 sequences are LNHNV and YYDKDF (reference sequence). This CDR3 is 13 amino acids long.

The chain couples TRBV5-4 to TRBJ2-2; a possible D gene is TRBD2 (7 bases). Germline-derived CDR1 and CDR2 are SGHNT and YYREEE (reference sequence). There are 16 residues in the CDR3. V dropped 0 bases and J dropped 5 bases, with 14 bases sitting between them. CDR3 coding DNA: TGTGCCAGCAGCTTGGGAAGGGGGGGCACGACCGGGGAGCTGTTTTTT. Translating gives CASSLGRGGTTGELFF.

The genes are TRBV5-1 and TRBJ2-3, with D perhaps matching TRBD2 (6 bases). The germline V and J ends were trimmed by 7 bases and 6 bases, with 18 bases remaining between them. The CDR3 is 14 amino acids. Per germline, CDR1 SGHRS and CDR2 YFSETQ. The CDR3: CASARGTRIDTQYF. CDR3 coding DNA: TGCGCCAGCGCCCGGGGGACTCGCATCGATACGCAGTATTTT.

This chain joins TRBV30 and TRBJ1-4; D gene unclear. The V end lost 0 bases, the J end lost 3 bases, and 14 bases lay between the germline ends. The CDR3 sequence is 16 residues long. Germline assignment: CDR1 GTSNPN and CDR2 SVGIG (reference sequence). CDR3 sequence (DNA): TGTGCCTGGAGTGTACCGCCAGCGCATTCTAATGAAAAACTGTTTTTT. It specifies CAWSVPPAHSNEKLFF. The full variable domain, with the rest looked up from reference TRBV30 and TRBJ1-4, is SQTIHQWPATLVQPVGSPLSLECTVEGTSNPNLYWYRQAAGRGLQLLFYSVGIGQISSEVPQNLSASRPQDRQFILSSKKLLLSDSGFYLCAWSVPPAHSNEKLFFGSGTQLSVL.

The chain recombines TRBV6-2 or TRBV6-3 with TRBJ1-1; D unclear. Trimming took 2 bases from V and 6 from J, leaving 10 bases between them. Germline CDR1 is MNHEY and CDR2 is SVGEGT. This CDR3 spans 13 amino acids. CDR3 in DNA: TGTGCCAGCAGTTACGCGAACAGCCCTGAAGCTTTCTTT. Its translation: CASSYANSPEAFF.

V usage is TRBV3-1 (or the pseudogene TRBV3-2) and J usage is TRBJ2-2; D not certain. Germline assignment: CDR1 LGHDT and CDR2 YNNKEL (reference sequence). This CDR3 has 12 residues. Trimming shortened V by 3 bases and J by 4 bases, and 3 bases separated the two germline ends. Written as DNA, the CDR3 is TGTGCCAGCAGCCACGGCACCGGGGAGCTGTTTTTT. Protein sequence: CASSHGTGELFF.

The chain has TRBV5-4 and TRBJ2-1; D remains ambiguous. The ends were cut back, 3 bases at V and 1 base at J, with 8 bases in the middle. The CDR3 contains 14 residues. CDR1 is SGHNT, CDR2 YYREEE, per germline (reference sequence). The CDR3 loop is CASSSVGSYNEQFF. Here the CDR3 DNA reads TGTGCCAGCAGCTCGGTCGGGTCCTACAATGAGCAGTTCTTC. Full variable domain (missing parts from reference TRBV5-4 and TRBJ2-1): ETGVTQSPTHLIKTRGQQVTLRCSSQSGHNTVSWYQQALGQGPQFIFQYYREEENGRGNFPPRFSGLQFPNYSSELNVNALELDDSALYLCASSSVGSYNEQFFGPGTRLTVL.

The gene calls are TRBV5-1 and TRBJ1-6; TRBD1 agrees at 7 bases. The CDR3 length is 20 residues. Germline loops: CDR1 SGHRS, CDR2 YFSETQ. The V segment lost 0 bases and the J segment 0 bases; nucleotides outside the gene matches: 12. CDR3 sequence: CASSLVGRDRISSYNSPLHF. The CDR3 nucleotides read TGCGCCAGCAGCTTGGTTGGCCGGGACAGAATTAGCTCCTATAATTCACCCCTCCACTTT.

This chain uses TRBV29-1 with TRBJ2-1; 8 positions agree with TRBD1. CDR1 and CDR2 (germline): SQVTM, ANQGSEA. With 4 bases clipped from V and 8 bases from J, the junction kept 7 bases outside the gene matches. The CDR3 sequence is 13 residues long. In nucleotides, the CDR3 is TGCAGCGTTGCGGGCAGGGGGCGGGATGAGCAGTTCTTC. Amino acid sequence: CSVAGRGRDEQFF.

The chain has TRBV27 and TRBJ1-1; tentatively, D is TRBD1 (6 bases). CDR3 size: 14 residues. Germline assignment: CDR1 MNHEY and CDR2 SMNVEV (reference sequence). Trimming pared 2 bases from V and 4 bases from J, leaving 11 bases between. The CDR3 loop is CASSLRGAATEAFF. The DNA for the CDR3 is TGTGCCAGCAGTTTACGGGGGGCGGCCACTGAAGCTTTCTTT.

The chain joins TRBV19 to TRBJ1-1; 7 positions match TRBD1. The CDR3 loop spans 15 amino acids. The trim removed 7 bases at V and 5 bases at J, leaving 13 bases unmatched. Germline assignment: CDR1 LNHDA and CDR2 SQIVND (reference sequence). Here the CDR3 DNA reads TGTGCCAGTACCATAAGTTGGACAGGAGATACTGAAGCTTTCTTT. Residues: CASTISWTGDTEAFF.

The CDR3 DNA follows: TGCGCCAGCAGCTTGCAGGCATCTGCAACTAATGAAAAACTGTTTTTT. This translates into CASSLQASATNEKLFF. V and J are TRBV5-1 and TRBJ1-4; D call uncertain. This CDR3 spans 16 amino acids. The germline gives CDR1 SGHRS, CDR2 YFSETQ. V shed 1 base and J shed 0 bases, with 10 bases lying between them.

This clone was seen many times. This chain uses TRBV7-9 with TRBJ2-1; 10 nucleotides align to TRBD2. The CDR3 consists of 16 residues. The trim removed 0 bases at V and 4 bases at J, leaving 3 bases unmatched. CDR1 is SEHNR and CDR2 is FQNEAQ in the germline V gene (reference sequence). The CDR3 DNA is TGTGCCAGCAGCTTAGCCCTAGCGGGGGCGTACAATGAGCAGTTCTTC. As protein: CASSLALAGAYNEQFF.

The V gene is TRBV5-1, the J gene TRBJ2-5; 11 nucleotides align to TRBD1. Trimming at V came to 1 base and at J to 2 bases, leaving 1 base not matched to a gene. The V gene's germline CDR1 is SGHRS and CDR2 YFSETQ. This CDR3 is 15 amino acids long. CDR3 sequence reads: CASSLRDRGQETQYF. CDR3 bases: TGCGCCAGCAGCTTGCGGGACAGGGGGCAAGAGACCCAGTACTTC.

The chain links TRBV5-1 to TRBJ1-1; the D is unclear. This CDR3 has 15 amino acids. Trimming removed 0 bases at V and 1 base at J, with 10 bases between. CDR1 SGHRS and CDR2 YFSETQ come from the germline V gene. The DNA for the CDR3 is TGCGCCAGCAGCTTGGAGCGGGCATCGAACACTGAAGCTTTCTTT. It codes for CASSLERASNTEAFF.

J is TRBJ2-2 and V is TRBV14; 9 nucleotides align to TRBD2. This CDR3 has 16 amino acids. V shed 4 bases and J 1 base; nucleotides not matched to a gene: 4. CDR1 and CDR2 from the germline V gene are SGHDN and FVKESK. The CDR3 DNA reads TGTGCCAGCAGCCGCGGACTAGCGTTGAACACCGGGGAGCTGTTTTTT. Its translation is CASSRGLALNTGELFF. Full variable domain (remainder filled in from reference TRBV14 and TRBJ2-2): EAGVTQFPSHSVIEKGQTVTLRCDPISGHDNLYWYRRVMGKEIKFLLHFVKESKQDESGMPNNRFLAERTGGTYSTLKVQPAELEDSGVYFCASSRGLALNTGELFFGEGSRLTVL.

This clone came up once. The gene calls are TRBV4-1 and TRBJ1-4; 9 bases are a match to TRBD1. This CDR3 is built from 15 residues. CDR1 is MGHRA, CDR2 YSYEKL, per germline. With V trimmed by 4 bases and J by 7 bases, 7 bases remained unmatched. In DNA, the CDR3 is TGCGCCAGCAGCCGCAGGACAGGGGAGGCTGAAAAACTGTTTTTT. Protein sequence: CASSRRTGEAEKLFF.

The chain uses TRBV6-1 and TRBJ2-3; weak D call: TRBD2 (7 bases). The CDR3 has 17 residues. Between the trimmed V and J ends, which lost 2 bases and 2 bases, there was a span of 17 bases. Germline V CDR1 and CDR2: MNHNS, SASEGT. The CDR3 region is CASSEWGGDPSTDTQYF. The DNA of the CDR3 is TGTGCCAGCAGTGAATGGGGGGGCGACCCCTCCACAGATACGCAGTATTTT.

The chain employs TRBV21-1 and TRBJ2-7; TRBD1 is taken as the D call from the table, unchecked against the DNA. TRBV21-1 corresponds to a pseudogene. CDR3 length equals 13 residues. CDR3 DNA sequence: TGTGCCAGCAGCAAAATACAGGTCTACGAGCAGTACTTC. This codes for CASSKIQVYEQYF.

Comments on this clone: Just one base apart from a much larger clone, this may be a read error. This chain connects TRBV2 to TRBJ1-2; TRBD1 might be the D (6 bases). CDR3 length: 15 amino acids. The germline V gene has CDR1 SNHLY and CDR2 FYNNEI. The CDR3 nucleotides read TGTGCCAGCAGTGAAGAGGGACACTCTAACTATGGCCACACCTTC. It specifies CASSEEGHSNYGHTF.

In DNA, the CDR3 is TGTGCCAGCAGCCAAGCGGCCTATCAATACGAGCAGTACTTC. The encoded protein is CASSQAAYQYEQYF. The V call is TRBV27, the J call TRBJ2-7; maybe TRBD2 (5 bases). V lost 6 bases and J lost 4, with 16 bases in between. The CDR3 extends over 14 amino acids. The germline V gene has CDR1 MNHEY and CDR2 SMNVEV (reference sequence).

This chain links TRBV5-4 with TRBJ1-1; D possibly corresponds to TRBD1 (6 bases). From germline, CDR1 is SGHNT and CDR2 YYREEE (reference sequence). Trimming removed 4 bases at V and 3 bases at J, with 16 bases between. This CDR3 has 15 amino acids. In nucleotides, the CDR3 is TGTGCCAGCAGCCCCGGACAGCGTGAGGACACTGAAGCTTTCTTT. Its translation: CASSPGQREDTEAFF.

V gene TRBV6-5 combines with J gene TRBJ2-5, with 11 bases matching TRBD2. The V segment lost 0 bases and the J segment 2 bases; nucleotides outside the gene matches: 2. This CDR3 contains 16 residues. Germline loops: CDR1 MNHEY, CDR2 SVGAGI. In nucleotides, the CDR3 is TGTGCCAGCAGTTACTCGACTAGCGGGGATCAAGAGACCCAGTACTTC. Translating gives CASSYSTSGDQETQYF.

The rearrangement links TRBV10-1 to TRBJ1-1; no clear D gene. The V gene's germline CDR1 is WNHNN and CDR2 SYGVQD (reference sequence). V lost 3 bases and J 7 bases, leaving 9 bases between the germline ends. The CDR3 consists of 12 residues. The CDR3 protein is CASSESSFEAFF. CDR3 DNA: TGCGCCAGCAGTGAATCGAGTTTTGAAGCTTTCTTT.